The clone carrying this TCR beta chain was seen only once. Individuals aged roughly 18 to 95 years were recruited from 24 US areas. Clinical history as reported by participants underpinned cohort assignment. Cohort 3 donors counted as recovered after two negative PCRs, clearance, or resolved symptoms. The CDR3 is made up of 15 amino acids. The germline CDR1 and CDR2 sequences are MNHNY and SVGAGI (reference sequence). The V and J ends lost 0 bases and 1 base, in that order; junction bases with no gene match: 3. The data were obtained in a study of blood T cell repertoires in COVID-19. Study at large: COVID-19 samples, acute and convalescent, were from the United States, Italy and Spain.

Clones were sequenced by immunoSEQ multiplex PCR, and TCRdb holds only the in-frame ones, with some missing. In the table there are over 300,000 clones, 86% of which are singletons. The J gene is TRBJ2-7, the V gene TRBV6-6; 7 nucleotides match TRBD1. The TCR comes from a woman in her late teens or twenties who had recovered from COVID-19. What was sequenced was PBMCs or T cells enriched from blood (not recorded which). CDR3 nucleotides: TGTGCCAGCAGTTACTCGGGGGACAGTTCCTACGAGCAGTACTTC. This gives the protein CASSYSGDSSYEQYF.